Presented here are 26 T cell receptor beta chains from one specimen sequenced in a study of sequential checkpoint blockade in melanoma. Treatment in this sample: randomized to nivolumab then ipilimumab (arm A) or the reverse (arm B). Using immunoSEQ multiplex PCR, the repertoire was profiled, and TCRdb retains in-frame clones only, with some absent. The data contain approximately 20,000 clones, about two thirds of them singletons. The source material was CD8+ T cells sorted from blood (inferred from file names), sampled from a patient given nivolumab and ipilimumab in sequence. The receptors originated from a human donor with melanoma.

The rearrangement uses TRBV27 and TRBJ1-5, with D hard to call. Trimming cost V 5 bases and J 3 bases, with 5 bases left between them. CDR1 MNHEY and CDR2 SMNVEV come from the germline V gene (reference sequence). The CDR3 runs to 12 residues. CDR3 residues: CASSPLNQPQHF. The CDR3 DNA reads as TGTGCCAGCAGTCCCCTCAATCAGCCCCAGCATTTT.

The V and J genes are TRBV5-6 and TRBJ1-2, with 8 bases fitting TRBD1. The CDR3 sequence is 16 residues long. V lost 4 bases to trimming and J lost 0 bases; unmatched junction nucleotides: 8. CDR1 and CDR2 (germline): SGHDT, YYEEEE. The CDR3 DNA reads TGTGCCAGCAGCCTACAACGGGACAGGCCTAACTATGGCTACACCTTC. Its translation is CASSLQRDRPNYGYTF.

This chain uses TRBV9 with TRBJ2-1, with TRBD2 matching over 12 bases. The CDR3 consists of 16 residues. Germline V gives CDR1 SGDLS, CDR2 YYNGEE. Trimming cost V 4 bases and J 1 base; bases outside gene matches: 3. This CDR3 reads CASSSLAGGSYNEQFF. CDR3 DNA sequence: TGTGCCAGCAGCTCACTAGCGGGGGGATCCTACAATGAGCAGTTCTTC.

The V gene is TRBV9, the J gene TRBJ2-7, with 9 bases fitting TRBD1. Trimming cost V 0 bases and J 4 bases; bases outside gene matches: 2. The CDR3 is made up of 14 amino acids. CDR1 SGDLS and CDR2 YYNGEE come from the germline V gene. CDR3 in DNA: TGTGCCAGCAGCGTAGGGGACAGGGCTTACGAGCAGTACTTC. Protein: CASSVGDRAYEQYF.

In its sample, this clone was seen once. This chain uses TRBV9 with TRBJ1-2, with D uncertain. Per germline, CDR1 SGDLS and CDR2 YYNGEE. V was cut by 3 bases and J by 2 bases, with 8 bases left in between. The CDR3 extends over 13 amino acids. CDR3 in DNA: TGTGCCAGCAGCGCCGAGATAAACTATGGCTACACCTTC. Protein sequence: CASSAEINYGYTF.

This chain uses TRBV7-6 with TRBJ1-1; D gene unclear. The germline V and J ends were trimmed by 5 bases and 1 base, with 8 bases remaining between them. The CDR3 runs to 13 residues. Germline V gives CDR1 SGHVS, CDR2 FNYEAQ. The DNA for the CDR3 is TGTGCCAGCAGCCCTCTCGGGAACACTGAAGCTTTCTTT. Translating gives CASSPLGNTEAFF.

This rearrangement joins TRBV4-3 to TRBJ2-3, with TRBD1 matching 8 bases. V shed 4 bases, J shed 6 bases, and the junction held 9 bases outside the gene matches. In germline, CDR1 is LGHNA, CDR2 YSLEER. The CDR3 spans 15 residues. CDR3: CASSLRTGSSDTQYF. Here the CDR3 DNA reads TGCGCCAGCAGCCTGAGGACAGGGTCCAGCGATACGCAGTATTTT.

This chain joins TRBV28 and TRBJ2-2; 8 nucleotides line up with TRBD1. J gave up 1 base and V 6 bases, and 7 bases lay outside the gene matches. Germline-derived CDR1 and CDR2 are MDHEN and SYDVKM. The CDR3 length is 16 residues. The CDR3: CASRVDRGGNTGELFF. The CDR3 coding sequence is TGTGCCAGCAGGGTTGACAGGGGAGGGAACACCGGGGAGCTGTTTTTT. The whole variable domain, filled in from reference TRBV28 and TRBJ2-2, reads DVKVTQSSRYLVKRTGEKVFLECVQDMDHENMFWYRQDPGLGLRLIYFSYDVKMKEKGDIPEGYSVSREKKERFSLILESASTNQTSMYLCASRVDRGGNTGELFFGEGSRLTVL.

V usage is TRBV4-2 and J usage is TRBJ2-3, with D perhaps TRBD2 (5 bases). Looked up from germline, CDR1 is LGHNA and CDR2 is YNFKEQ. Trimming removed 1 base from V and 2 bases from J, with 13 bases in between. The CDR3 is made up of 16 amino acids. CDR3 bases: TGTGCCAGCAGCCAAGGTAATGCGGGTCACACAGATACGCAGTATTTT. Residues: CASSQGNAGHTDTQYF.

The V and J genes are TRBV7-2 and TRBJ1-2; 8 bases match TRBD1. The CDR3 runs 15 residues. V shed 2 bases and J 6 bases; nucleotides not matched to a gene: 8. The germline gives CDR1 SGHTA, CDR2 FQGNSA. CDR3: CASSLTSGGANGYTF. Written as DNA, the CDR3 is TGTGCCAGCAGCTTAACATCAGGGGGCGCGAATGGCTACACCTTC.

V and J are TRBV19 and TRBJ1-1; TRBD1 is a possible D gene (5 bases). The CDR3 length is 13 residues. V was cut by 1 base and J by 4 bases, with 7 bases left in between. Germline V CDR1 and CDR2: LNHDA, SQIVND (reference sequence). CDR3 amino acids: CASSIAGGTEAFF. The CDR3 nucleotides are TGTGCCAGTAGTATAGCGGGGGGCACTGAAGCTTTCTTT.

The CDR3 sequence is CASSPGSLNEQFF. CDR3 nucleotide sequence: TGTGCCAGCAGCCCCGGTTCGCTCAATGAGCAGTTCTTC. The chain recombines TRBV28 with TRBJ2-1; D remains unclear. Germline V gene sequence: CDR1 MDHEN, CDR2 SYDVKM. This CDR3 has 13 residues. V was clipped by 6 bases and J by 6 bases, with 12 bases between them.

The chain joins TRBV19 to TRBJ2-3; weak D call: TRBD2 (5 bases). Germline loops: CDR1 LNHDA, CDR2 SQIVND (reference sequence). The CDR3 extends over 13 amino acids. The V gene lost 8 bases and the J gene lost 0 bases, with 9 bases spanning the gap. CDR3 residues: CASAGLSTDTQYF. CDR3 in DNA: TGTGCCAGTGCCGGACTGAGCACAGATACGCAGTATTTT.

This chain joins TRBV4-3 and TRBJ2-1; D remains ambiguous. This CDR3 contains 14 residues. The V gene lost 1 base and the J gene lost 6 bases, with 10 bases spanning the gap. Germline loops: CDR1 LGHNA, CDR2 YSLEER. The CDR3 DNA reads as TGCGCCAGCAGCCAAGGGCTAGTGAGCAATGAGCAGTTCTTC. It translates to CASSQGLVSNEQFF.

Concerning this clone itself: The junction and the germline gene differ at one end; a read error may be behind it. The chain is built from TRBV5-8 and TRBJ1-1, with D unresolved. The CDR3 is 15 residues long. Germline V gives CDR1 SGHTS, CDR2 YDEGEE. The CDR3 region has the DNA TGCGCCAGCAGCCAAGATCACAACCCGAACACTGAAGCTTTCTTT. It encodes CASSQDHNPNTEAFF.

J is TRBJ2-7 and V is TRBV19; D perhaps matches TRBD1 (5 bases). The germline V gene encodes CDR1 LNHDA and CDR2 SQIVND (reference sequence). The germline V and J ends were trimmed by 3 bases and 3 bases, with 15 bases remaining between them. This CDR3 is 15 amino acids long. CDR3 coding DNA: TGTGCCAGTAGTATGGGGCAGGGCGTGCGCTACGAGCAGTACTTC. It translates to CASSMGQGVRYEQYF.

V gene TRBV28 combines with J gene TRBJ2-1; 7 positions agree with TRBD1. V was pared by 3 bases and J by 5 bases, with 10 bases of the junction left unmatched. Germline assignment: CDR1 MDHEN and CDR2 SYDVKM. The length of the CDR3 is 16 residues. The CDR3 is CASSLSGGRVHNEQFF. The CDR3 nucleotides are TGTGCCAGCAGTTTGTCAGGGGGTAGAGTCCACAATGAGCAGTTCTTC.

The genes are TRBV29-1 and TRBJ2-1; 8 nucleotides match TRBD2. V lost 0 bases, J lost 3 bases, and 4 bases stayed unmatched. The CDR3 is 15 amino acids. Per germline, CDR1 SQVTM and CDR2 ANQGSEA. The chain's CDR3 is CSVEDRGGLYNEQFF. Written as DNA, the CDR3 is TGCAGCGTTGAAGATCGGGGGGGCCTCTACAATGAGCAGTTCTTC.

The rearrangement uses TRBV28 and TRBJ2-7, with D maybe TRBD2 (5 bases). Deletions cut 6 bases from V and 0 bases from J, with 9 bases between. Germline values: CDR1 MDHEN, CDR2 SYDVKM. The length of the CDR3 is 13 residues. CDR3 coding DNA: TGTGCCAGCAGCCGGGGAAACTCCTACGAGCAGTACTTC. It codes for CASSRGNSYEQYF.

This clone was observed a single time. The CDR3: CASSSKPTGGNTEAFF. The CDR3 bases are TGTGCCAGCAGCTCAAAACCGACAGGGGGCAATACTGAAGCTTTCTTT. The chain has TRBV5-4 and TRBJ1-1; 10 bases map to TRBD1. The length of the CDR3 is 16 residues. Looked up from germline, CDR1 is SGHNT and CDR2 is YYREEE (reference sequence). V was clipped by 3 bases and J by 5 bases; unmatched bases: 10.

This chain's CDR3 is CASSLLAGVQLTEQFF. The DNA for the CDR3 is TGTGCCAGCAGTTTATTGGCGGGAGTACAACTGACCGAGCAGTTCTTC. V gene TRBV27 combines with J gene TRBJ2-1, with 7 bases aligning to TRBD2. V trimming: 1 base; J trimming: 10 bases; junction bases outside the gene matches: 13. CDR3 length equals 16 residues. Germline CDR1 MNHEY, CDR2 SMNVEV (reference sequence).

V is TRBV28 and J is TRBJ2-2, with D perhaps TRBD1 (5 bases). The V end was cut by 6 bases, the J end by 4 bases, with 18 bases between. CDR3 length: 16 residues. The germline V gene has CDR1 MDHEN and CDR2 SYDVKM. CDR3 DNA: TGTGCCAGCAGCCCGACGGACGCAGGGATCACCGGGGAGCTGTTTTTT. Translated: CASSPTDAGITGELFF.

The rearrangement uses TRBV2 and TRBJ1-4; 7 bases agree with TRBD1. J gave up 8 bases and V 3 bases, and 9 bases lay outside the gene matches. Germline V gives CDR1 SNHLY, CDR2 FYNNEI. CDR3 length: 15 residues. CDR3 bases: TGTGCCAGCAGTGACCCACAGGGGAGAGGCGAAAAACTGTTTTTT. As protein: CASSDPQGRGEKLFF.

The rearrangement joins TRBV7-6 to TRBJ2-1, with a tentative D call TRBD1 (6 bases). This CDR3 has 16 amino acids. Trimming pared 0 bases from V and 9 bases from J, leaving 18 bases between. Germline assignment: CDR1 SGHVS and CDR2 FNYEAQ. CDR3 in amino acids: CASSLALPGAEGEQFF. The CDR3 DNA is TGTGCCAGCAGCTTAGCGCTCCCAGGGGCAGAGGGTGAGCAGTTCTTC.

The V and J genes are TRBV14 and TRBJ2-1; 8 bases are a match to TRBD2. Germline CDR1 reads SGHDN; CDR2 reads FVKESK. The CDR3 spans 16 residues. With V trimmed by 4 bases and J by 4 bases, 9 bases remained unmatched. The CDR3 bases are TGTGCCAGCAGCCCCACTAGCGGAAAGAGATACAATGAGCAGTTCTTC. Its protein product is CASSPTSGKRYNEQFF.

This clone has just a few counts. Here the CDR3 reads CASRPGASTDTQYF. In nucleotides, the CDR3 is TGTGCCAGTAGACCGGGTGCTAGCACAGATACGCAGTATTTT. The chain combines TRBV19 with TRBJ2-3; D call uncertain. Germline lookup yields CDR1 LNHDA and CDR2 SQIVND (reference sequence). The CDR3 loop spans 14 amino acids. Trimming shortened V by 6 bases and J by 0 bases, and 10 bases separated the two germline ends.